The 3 T cell receptor beta chains given below trace back to one sample, sequenced in a study of lymphopenia after photon versus proton radiotherapy. The assay was immunoSEQ multiplex PCR, and TCRdb's table has in-frame clones only and misses some. The sample contains some 170,000 clones, around nine tenths of which appear only once. The sample in question was peripheral blood, obtained from a patient treated with photon-based radiotherapy. The receptors were gathered from a man aged 45-65 years with gastric cancer.

This sequence joins TRBV7-2 and TRBJ1-5; the D is unclear. Looked up from germline, CDR1 is SGHTA and CDR2 is FQGNSA. CDR3 length equals 13 residues. Trimming took off 6 bases at V and 5 bases at J, with 11 bases between the two ends. The CDR3 nucleotides read TGTGCCAGCAGTCTTAAGGATCATCAGCCCCAGCATTTT. The encoded protein is CASSLKDHQPQHF.

V usage is TRBV5-1 and J usage is TRBJ2-2; D call uncertain. Between the trimmed V and J ends, which lost 4 bases and 5 bases, there was a span of 12 bases. CDR1 is SGHRS, CDR2 YFSETQ, per germline. The CDR3 contains 14 residues. The CDR3 nucleotides read TGCGCCAGCAGCCCGCTGGCGACAACCGGGGAGCTGTTTTTT. Protein sequence: CASSPLATTGELFF.

The rearrangement joins TRBV5-1 to TRBJ2-7; TRBD1 matches at 10 bases. CDR1 and CDR2 (germline): SGHRS, YFSETQ. The CDR3 sequence is 15 residues long. Trimming removed 0 bases from V and 4 bases from J; junction bases left unmatched: 4. CDR3: CASSLGGTGAYEQYF. The CDR3 nucleotides read TGCGCCAGCAGCTTGGGCGGGACAGGGGCTTACGAGCAGTACTTC.